These 10 T cell receptor beta chains originate from one sample sequenced in a study of blood T cells in healthy people across ages. Using a J-beta primer mix together with a sample-barcoded 5' primer, a second PCR was run for about 6 to 12 cycles. TCRdb fed the 5' RACE reads into MiXCR, producing one record per CDR3 protein. The table shows over 500,000 distinct CDR3 sequences, with over 40% occurring only once. Sequenced material: blood. These receptors all stem from a woman of 80 years or more in good health.

The CDR3 protein is CASSPARTSGNNEQFF. DNA for the CDR3: TGTGCCAGCTCACCGGCCAGGACTAGCGGCAACAATGAGCAGTTCTTC. V is TRBV18 and J is TRBJ2-1; 10 bases are shared with TRBD2. V gave up 3 bases and J gave up 5 bases; unmatched junction bases: 7. Germline V lookup: CDR1 KGHSH, CDR2 LQKENI. CDR3 size: 16 residues.

This clonotype was counted at least ten times. The chain uses TRBV7-4 and TRBJ2-7; the D call may be TRBD1 or TRBD2 (5 bases each). V dropped 2 bases and J dropped 0 bases, with 17 bases sitting between them. Per the germline V gene, CDR1 is SGHVT and CDR2 is SQSDAQ. This CDR3 spans 17 amino acids. CDR3 sequence (DNA): TGTGCCAGCAGCTTACCAACGGGTCGGGACGGCTCCTACGAGCAGTACTTC. Residues: CASSLPTGRDGSYEQYF.

This clonotype has ten or more counts. The chain uses TRBV7-9 and TRBJ1-2; D is undetermined. This CDR3 is built from 11 residues. Between the trimmed V and J ends, which lost 5 bases and 10 bases, there was a span of 11 bases. Germline V gene sequence: CDR1 SEHNR, CDR2 FQNEAQ (reference sequence). The CDR3 nucleotides are TGTGCCAGCAGCCTGACTGACACCTACACCTTC. This gives the protein CASSLTDTYTF.

At least ten counts were recorded for this clonotype. The V and J genes are TRBV20-1 and TRBJ2-5, with 7 bases identical to TRBD2. Germline V gene lookup returns CDR1 DFQATT and CDR2 SNEGSKA (reference sequence). The CDR3 spans 14 residues. The V gene end was trimmed by 7 bases and the J gene end by 0 bases; junction bases not matched to a gene: 8. Here the CDR3 reads CSGGGGPYQETQYF. As DNA, the CDR3 is TGCAGTGGGGGGGGAGGGCCGTACCAAGAGACCCAGTACTTC.

The V call is TRBV6-6, the J call TRBJ2-5; D possibly corresponds to TRBD1 (6 bases). CDR1 and CDR2 (germline): MNHNY, SVGAGI (reference sequence). The CDR3 covers 13 residues. Trimming stripped 5 bases from V and 7 bases from J, with 14 bases between. CDR3 amino acids: CASSKRQDVTQYF. CDR3 nucleotide sequence: TGTGCCAGCAGTAAACGACAGGACGTGACCCAGTACTTC.

CDR3 bases: TGTGCCAGCAGCTTAAACCCCGGGACAGGTGGCGGGGAAAAACTGTTTTTT. It encodes CASSLNPGTGGGEKLFF. The V gene is TRBV7-6, the J gene TRBJ1-4, with 8 bases lining up with TRBD1. The junction had 13 bases not matched to a gene; V was cut back by 2 bases and J by 8 bases. This CDR3 is 17 amino acids long. CDR1 and CDR2 from the germline V gene are SGHVS and FNYEAQ.

The table lists this clonotype with a few counts. The chain recombines TRBV5-1 with TRBJ2-1; the match to TRBD2 covers 10 bases. After removal of 6 bases from V and 8 bases from J, the junction contained 14 bases not matched to a gene. The CDR3 is 16 amino acids. CDR1 and CDR2 (germline): SGHRS, YFSETQ. CDR3 DNA sequence: TGCGCCAGCACTACGGCTAGCGGGAGTGGAAGAGATGAGCAGTTCTTC. Translating gives CASTTASGSGRDEQFF.

This clonotype was seen at least ten times. The chain joins TRBV6-5 to TRBJ1-5, with TRBD1 as a possible D gene (5 bases). Looked up from germline, CDR1 is MNHEY and CDR2 is SVGAGI. CDR3 length: 18 residues. The ends were cut back, 2 bases at V and 0 bases at J, with 17 bases in the middle. CDR3: CASSYLPGKTYSNQPQHF. DNA of the CDR3: TGTGCCAGCAGTTACCTCCCAGGGAAGACTTATAGCAATCAGCCCCAGCATTTT.

The chain is built from TRBV20-1 and TRBJ2-5, with a possible D match to TRBD1 (6 bases). The CDR3 sequence is 14 residues long. V dropped 8 bases and J dropped 11 bases, with 27 bases sitting between them. The germline V gene has CDR1 DFQATT and CDR2 SNEGSKA (reference sequence). CDR3 bases: TGCAGTTCCTGGGGGCCTGAGATCTACAATGAGCAGTACTTC. Amino acid sequence: CSSWGPEIYNEQYF.

This chain uses TRBV2 with TRBJ2-2; perhaps TRBD2 as D (5 bases). CDR3 length: 15 amino acids. Germline CDR1 reads SNHLY; CDR2 reads FYNNEI. V shed 5 bases and J shed 3 bases, with 13 bases lying between them. The CDR3 protein is CASSRNSADTGELFF. DNA of the CDR3: TGTGCCAGCAGTCGGAATAGCGCGGACACCGGGGAGCTGTTTTTT. Full variable domain (rest looked up from reference TRBV2 and TRBJ2-2): EPEVTQTPSHQVTQMGQEVILRCVPISNHLYFYWYRQILGQKVEFLVSFYNNEISEKSEIFDDQFSVERPDGSNFTLKIRSTKLEDSAMYFCASSRNSADTGELFFGEGSRLTVL.